This TCR beta chain was sequenced during a study of OX40 agonist ivuxolimab in advanced cancers. About the study: Antecedent anti-PD-1, anti-PD-L1 or anti-CTLA-4 therapy was permissible, with approximately 44% having received some.

Sequencing was performed with immunoSEQ multiplex PCR; in TCRdb, only in-frame clones are kept and a portion is missing. This sample yields approximately 76,000 clones, of which around 88% are seen a single time; approximately 0.86% belongs to the top ten. Exclusion of a patient followed from autoimmune disease history or systemic immunosuppression. On cycle 4 day 1 and cycle 7 day 1, as well as at baseline, blood was sampled. CDR3 length equals 16 residues. Unmatched junction bases numbered 8, after V lost 3 bases and J lost 0 bases. The germline V gene encodes CDR1 SQVTM and CDR2 ANQGSEA. The chain carries TRBV29-1 and TRBJ2-1; 7 positions match TRBD1. The specimen was CD4+ or CD8+ T cells sorted from blood, collected in a trial of the OX40 agonist ivuxolimab. The receptor comes from an adult with an advanced solid tumor such as melanoma, head and neck, liver or kidney cancer. Here the CDR3 reads CSVEEATGSSYNEQFF. The CDR3 DNA reads as TGCAGCGTTGAGGAGGCGACAGGGAGCTCCTACAATGAGCAGTTCTTC.